Below are 25 T cell receptor beta chains sequenced from a single sample in a study of blood T cells in healthy people across ages. The use of a sample-barcoded 5' primer and a J-beta primer mix characterized a second PCR of roughly 6 to 11 cycles. Each CDR3 protein is one row after TCRdb ran MiXCR on the 5' RACE reads. The repertoire holds about 600,000 distinct CDR3 sequences, around 48% seen once, with around 25% in the top ten. Sequenced: blood. All receptors derive from an elderly man in good health.

J is TRBJ2-5 and V is TRBV7-2; TRBD2 agrees at 8 bases. CDR3 length: 17 amino acids. Germline CDR1 and CDR2: SGHTA and FQGNSA. V dropped 4 bases and J dropped 6; count of bases not matched to a gene: 16. CDR3 sequence: CASSSGVSAGELKTQYF. CDR3 DNA sequence: TGTGCCAGCAGCTCCGGCGTCTCAGCGGGAGAACTAAAGACCCAGTACTTC. The variable domain in full, with the rest retrieved from reference TRBV7-2 and TRBJ2-5, is GAGVSQSPSNKVTEKGKDVELRCDPISGHTALYWYRQSLGQGLEFLIYFQGNSAPDKSGLPSDRFSAERTGGSVSTLTIQRTQQEDSAVYLCASSSGVSAGELKTQYFGPGTRLLVL.

V usage is TRBV18 and J usage is TRBJ2-7, with TRBD1 identical over 8 bases. CDR1 is KGHSH and CDR2 is LQKENI in the germline V gene. The ends lost 3 bases at V and 2 bases at J; junction bases unmatched: 9. CDR3 length: 16 residues. CDR3 residues: CASSPPRTGKTYEQYF. The DNA for the CDR3 is TGTGCCAGCTCACCTCCGCGGACAGGGAAAACCTACGAGCAGTACTTC.

This chain connects TRBV2 to TRBJ2-3; D is possibly TRBD2 (5 bases). The ends were cut back, 6 bases at V and 8 bases at J, with 21 bases in the middle. This CDR3 is 15 amino acids long. From germline, CDR1 is SNHLY and CDR2 FYNNEI. The CDR3 region is CASRPDGGSTGTQYF. In DNA, the CDR3 is TGTGCCAGCAGACCGGACGGAGGATCAACTGGTACGCAGTATTTT.

The chain has TRBV4-3 and TRBJ2-7; D remains ambiguous. Trimming shortened V by 2 bases and J by 6 bases, and 11 bases separated the two germline ends. CDR3 length: 13 residues. CDR1 LGHNA and CDR2 YSLEER come from the germline V gene. CDR3 amino acids: CASSQYKASEQYF. The CDR3 nucleotides read TGCGCCAGCAGCCAATATAAGGCCTCCGAGCAGTACTTC.

This CDR3 is CSASQSNQPQHF. CDR3 DNA: TGCAGTGCTAGTCAGTCAAATCAGCCCCAGCATTTT. The genes are TRBV20-1 and TRBJ1-5, with D unresolved. Deletions cut 3 bases from V and 4 bases from J, with 7 bases between. CDR3 length: 12 residues. The V gene's germline CDR1 is DFQATT and CDR2 SNEGSKA (reference sequence).

This clonotype was counted only a few times. CDR3 nucleotides: TGTGCCAGCTCCCCACCCGGGACTAGCTCACGGGGCGAGCAGTTCTTC. Encoded protein: CASSPPGTSSRGEQFF. This chain uses TRBV4-2 with TRBJ2-1; 9 nucleotides match TRBD2. J gave up 10 bases and V 8 bases, and 18 bases lay outside the gene matches. CDR1 LGHNA and CDR2 YNFKEQ come from the germline V gene. The CDR3 contains 16 residues.

The chain has TRBV6-5 and TRBJ2-7, with 7 bases matching TRBD1. In germline, CDR1 is MNHEY, CDR2 SVGAGI. The CDR3 consists of 15 residues. Trimming removed 4 bases from V and 2 bases from J; junction bases left unmatched: 8. CDR3 bases: TGTGCCAGCAGTTCCACCGGGACAGCAACCTACGAGCAGTACTTC. Residues: CASSSTGTATYEQYF.

This rearrangement joins TRBV5-5 to TRBJ1-2; TRBD1 matches 9 bases. J gave up 4 bases and V 4 bases, and 11 bases lay outside the gene matches. The V gene's germline CDR1 is SGHKS and CDR2 YYEKEE (reference sequence). The CDR3 runs 16 residues. The CDR3 sequence is CASSVTRTGVGYGYTF. In DNA form, the CDR3 reads TGTGCCAGCAGCGTAACAAGGACAGGGGTTGGCTATGGCTACACCTTC.

V gene TRBV6-2 or TRBV6-3 combines with J gene TRBJ1-6; 7 positions agree with TRBD1. V trimming: 4 bases; J trimming: 6 bases; junction bases outside the gene matches: 9. The CDR3 consists of 16 residues. Germline CDR1 reads MNHEY; CDR2 reads SVGEGT. Here the CDR3 DNA reads TGTGCCAGCAGTTCCTCACGGACAGGCGGTAATTCACCCCTCCACTTT. Protein product: CASSSSRTGGNSPLHF.

The chain employs TRBV30 and TRBJ2-1; 9 nucleotides line up with TRBD1. The CDR3 has 16 amino acids. CDR1 GTSNPN and CDR2 SVGIG come from the germline V gene (reference sequence). Unmatched junction bases numbered 12, after V lost 2 bases and J lost 7 bases. In DNA form, the CDR3 reads TGTGCCTGGAGTTCCGGGACAGGGAGTATGGGTAATGAGCAGTTCTTC. Its protein is CAWSSGTGSMGNEQFF.

The chain recombines TRBV10-3 with TRBJ1-6, with D possibly being TRBD1 (6 bases). V was shortened by 6 bases and J by 6 bases, with 12 bases between the two germline ends. This CDR3 contains 14 residues. Germline CDR1 is ENHRY and CDR2 is SYGVKD. CDR3 nucleotides: TGTGCCATCAGAGAACAGGGCGTTAATTCACCCCTCCACTTT. Its protein product is CAIREQGVNSPLHF.

V gene TRBV7-8 combines with J gene TRBJ1-2; D unresolved. Germline loops: CDR1 SGHVS, CDR2 FQNEAQ. The V end lost 4 bases, the J end lost 8 bases, and 17 bases lay between the germline ends. CDR3 length: 14 amino acids. The CDR3: CASSSSWNRRGYTF. For the CDR3, the DNA is TGTGCCAGCAGCTCCAGTTGGAACCGTCGGGGCTACACCTTC.

The chain has TRBV7-9 and TRBJ2-5, with TRBD1 matching over 10 bases. The better agreement between TRBJ2-7 and the DNA end casts doubt on the J call. This CDR3 is 16 amino acids long. Germline V CDR1 and CDR2: SEHNR, FQNEAQ (reference sequence). The CDR3 region is CASSLVGGQGFYEQYF. The CDR3 nucleotides read TGTGCCAGCAGCTTAGTCGGGGGACAGGGGTTTTACGAGCAGTACTTC.

This clonotype came up once. The chain carries TRBV29-1 and TRBJ2-5, with D perhaps TRBD1 or TRBD2 (5 bases each). The CDR3 is made up of 12 amino acids. Germline CDR1 SQVTM, CDR2 ANQGSEA. V dropped 6 bases and J dropped 1 base, with 9 bases sitting between them. CDR3 sequence: CSVTGAQETQYF. CDR3 DNA: TGCAGCGTGACCGGGGCCCAAGAGACCCAGTACTTC. Using reference TRBV29-1 and TRBJ2-5 for the parts outside the CDR3, the full variable domain is SAVISQKPSRDICQRGTSLTIQCQVDSQVTMMFWYRQQPGQSLTLIATANQGSEATYESGFVIDKFPISRPNLTFSTLTVSNMSPEDSSIYLCSVTGAQETQYFGPGTRLLVL.

About this clonotype: A much larger clone sits a single nucleotide away, making a read error possible. The gene calls are TRBV6-5 and TRBJ1-4, with no clear D. The germline gives CDR1 MNHEY, CDR2 SVGAGI. There are 14 residues in the CDR3. The ends were cut back, 5 bases at V and 7 bases at J, with 14 bases in the middle. The CDR3 nucleotides read TGTGCCAGCAGTGACGGACGGCTCGGTGAAAAACTGTTTTTT. It encodes CASSDGRLGEKLFF.

The V gene is TRBV28, the J gene TRBJ2-1; TRBD1 aligns across 9 bases. The germline gives CDR1 MDHEN, CDR2 SYDVKM. J lost 4 bases, V lost 7 bases, and 5 bases had no gene match. The CDR3 has 14 amino acids. The CDR3 region has the DNA TGTGCCAGCACCGGGACAGGGTGGTACAATGAGCAGTTCTTC. Amino acid sequence: CASTGTGWYNEQFF.

Notes on this clonotype: Relative to the germline gene, one junction end is altered; a read error may explain this. The chain combines TRBV12-3 or TRBV12-4 with TRBJ2-1, with D possibly matching TRBD2 (5 bases). The CDR3 totals 12 residues. The CDR3 bases are TGTGCCAGCAGTTTAGCGCCTGGGGAGCGGTTCTTC. Amino acid sequence: CASSLAPGERFF.

The J gene is TRBJ2-3, the V gene TRBV7-2; D is uncertain. This CDR3 has 16 residues. Trimming stripped 5 bases from V and 0 bases from J, with 15 bases between. The germline V gene has CDR1 SGHTA and CDR2 FQGNSA. The CDR3 loop is CASSVFAGTSTDTQYF. For the CDR3, the DNA is TGTGCCAGCAGCGTATTCGCCGGTACTAGCACAGATACGCAGTATTTT. The whole variable domain, filled in from reference TRBV7-2 and TRBJ2-3, reads GAGVSQSPSNKVTEKGKDVELRCDPISGHTALYWYRQSLGQGLEFLIYFQGNSAPDKSGLPSDRFSAERTGGSVSTLTIQRTQQEDSAVYLCASSVFAGTSTDTQYFGPGTRLTVL.

A single count supports this clonotype. The J gene is TRBJ2-5, the V gene TRBV9, with 8 bases that match TRBD2. This CDR3 contains 14 residues. Germline V gene data show CDR1 as SGDLS and CDR2 as YYNGEE. Trimming removed 1 base from V and 5 bases from J; junction bases left unmatched: 4. CDR3 DNA sequence: TGTGCCAGCAGCGTATCGGGCGGGGGGGAGACCCAGTACTTC. This encodes CASSVSGGGETQYF.

This clonotype turned up a few times. This sequence joins TRBV6-1 and TRBJ2-7, with 8 bases lining up with TRBD1. CDR1 MNHNS and CDR2 SASEGT come from the germline V gene. The CDR3 sequence is 14 residues long. J gave up 2 bases and V 6 bases, and 6 bases lay outside the gene matches. CDR3 nucleotide sequence: TGTGCCAGCAGCCCTAACAGGGGGACCTACGAGCAGTACTTC. As protein: CASSPNRGTYEQYF.

This clonotype was seen a handful of times. The V gene is TRBV7-9, the J gene TRBJ2-1; TRBD2 matches at 7 bases. This CDR3 is built from 12 residues. Germline values: CDR1 SEHNR, CDR2 FQNEAQ (reference sequence). J was trimmed by 9 bases and V by 5 bases; bases with no gene match: 4. The CDR3 here is CASSITSVEQFF. The CDR3 DNA is TGTGCCAGCAGCATAACTAGCGTTGAGCAGTTCTTC.

This clonotype was seen a handful of times. The chain employs TRBV19 and TRBJ2-6; no definite D call. The ends were cut back, 6 bases at V and 0 bases at J, with 12 bases in the middle. Germline lookup yields CDR1 LNHDA and CDR2 SQIVND (reference sequence). The CDR3 loop spans 16 amino acids. CDR3 sequence: CASSRVGASGANVLTF. The CDR3, as DNA: TGTGCCAGTAGCCGCGTGGGCGCCTCTGGGGCCAACGTCCTGACTTTC.

This clonotype appeared a few times. The chain recombines TRBV7-9 with TRBJ2-7, with a possible D match to TRBD2 (6 bases). Germline assignment: CDR1 SEHNR and CDR2 FQNEAQ (reference sequence). CDR3 length equals 14 residues. With 4 bases removed from V and 3 bases from J, the gap between germline ends came to 13 bases. Here the CDR3 reads CASSWDSTFYEQYF. The CDR3 region has the DNA TGTGCCAGCAGCTGGGACTCCACATTCTACGAGCAGTACTTC.

This chain connects TRBV7-2 to TRBJ1-2, with D maybe TRBD1 (5 bases). CDR1 and CDR2 from the germline V gene are SGHTA and FQGNSA. The CDR3 loop spans 16 amino acids. V dropped 3 bases and J dropped 8 bases, with 22 bases sitting between them. The CDR3, as DNA: TGTGCCAGCAGCTTTGACCCTAACGCAGGGATGGGCGGCTACACCTTC. The encoded protein is CASSFDPNAGMGGYTF.

The chain combines TRBV10-3 with TRBJ2-1; 7 nucleotides match TRBD2. J was trimmed by 8 bases and V by 2 bases; bases with no gene match: 9. The CDR3 extends over 15 amino acids. Germline V lookup: CDR1 ENHRY, CDR2 SYGVKD. CDR3 in amino acids: CAISEDQSGDDEQFF. The DNA of the CDR3 is TGTGCCATCAGTGAGGATCAGAGCGGGGATGATGAGCAGTTCTTC.